The clone carrying this T cell receptor beta chain was counted ten times or more. V lost 5 bases and J lost 5, with 12 bases in between. CDR3 length: 14 amino acids. The germline CDR1 and CDR2 sequences are LNHDA and SQIVND (reference sequence). Indicated time point: patch test 1, 2 weeks after DPC sensitization. Sample treatment: therapeutic diphenylcyclopropenone sensitization with weekly scalp DPC. Unfractionated whole blood was the source of the extracted total RNA. This sample was taken from a study of human T cells and chemical hapten exposure. How the authors handled the data: Samples held a median of around 92,000 TCRs, range about 23,224–690,600. TCRdb re-derived calls from the RACE reads in MiXCR, one entry per CDR3 protein. The V and J calls come from TCRdb's annotation, not from the publication. The table records tens of thousands of distinct CDR3 sequences, about 9.1% of them present only once.

The origin of this receptor is a woman aged 40 to 55 with alopecia areata. Some clones in this sample may be carry-over from other donors' samples. Sequencing was performed on whole blood, taken in connection with sensitization to the hapten diphenylcyclopropenone (DPC). This chain links TRBV19 with TRBJ1-4; TRBD1 is a possible D gene (5 bases). DNA of the CDR3: TGTGCCAGTAGTGATACAGGAACGAATGAAAAACTGTTTTTT. Translation: CASSDTGTNEKLFF.